This passage covers 21 T cell receptor beta chains from one sample sequenced in a study of beta chain features in type 1 diabetes. Findings and limits, study-wide: Patients with Type 1 diabetes showed moderately but significantly shorter TCRB CDR3s in all four CD4+ subsets.

The isolated RNA, all of it, was reverse transcribed, so expressed TCRB transcripts were what got sequenced. Here immunoSEQ multiplex PCR was the method, and the copy in TCRdb shows in-frame clones only, minus some. Of hundreds of thousands of clones in the sample, over 11% are singletons; the top ten hold approximately 0.042%. These receptors are not linked to any known antigen. The sequencing input was naive CD4+ T cells from blood. These receptors originate from a man in his late teens or twenties with type 1 diabetes.

The V and J genes are TRBV5-1 and TRBJ2-1; D not resolved. V shed 0 bases and J shed 2 bases, with 9 bases lying between them. Germline lookup yields CDR1 SGHRS and CDR2 YFSETQ. The CDR3 has 15 residues. The CDR3 region is CASSLDSGTYNEQFF. The CDR3 nucleotides are TGCGCCAGCAGCTTGGATTCTGGGACCTACAATGAGCAGTTCTTC.

This clone was counted a few times. The rearrangement uses TRBV30 and TRBJ2-3; tentatively, D is TRBD2 (6 bases). The germline V gene has CDR1 GTSNPN and CDR2 SVGIG (reference sequence). V lost 5 bases and J lost 2, with 11 bases in between. The CDR3 extends over 13 amino acids. CDR3 nucleotide sequence: TGTGCCTGGGGTCTAGCGATCACAGATACGCAGTATTTT. It yields the protein CAWGLAITDTQYF.

The rearrangement uses TRBV6-5 and TRBJ1-2, with 9 bases lining up with TRBD1. CDR1 and CDR2 (germline): MNHEY, SVGAGI. Losses at the gene ends were 4 bases for V and 6 bases for J; bases not matched to a gene: 3. The length of the CDR3 is 13 residues. The CDR3 reads CASSWTGVNGYTF. CDR3 nucleotide sequence: TGTGCCAGCAGTTGGACAGGGGTTAATGGCTACACCTTC.

This clone came up a few times. V gene TRBV27 combines with J gene TRBJ1-4, with D tentatively TRBD1 (5 bases). Trimming cost V 5 bases and J 8 bases, with 18 bases left between them. The V gene's germline CDR1 is MNHEY and CDR2 SMNVEV (reference sequence). CDR3 length: 15 amino acids. CDR3 sequence reads: CASSPRDGRGEKLFF. The CDR3 DNA follows: TGTGCCAGCAGTCCCCGGGACGGAAGAGGGGAAAAACTGTTTTTT.

This chain links TRBV4-3 with TRBJ1-2; possibly TRBD1 for D (5 bases). Trimming cost V 0 bases and J 4 bases, with 12 bases left between them. The V gene's germline CDR1 is LGHNA and CDR2 YSLEER. CDR3 size: 15 residues. DNA of the CDR3: TGCGCCAGCAGCCAAGATCTTGGGGGTACCTATGGCTACACCTTC. Amino acid sequence: CASSQDLGGTYGYTF.

The chain is built from TRBV7-9 and TRBJ1-6; possibly TRBD1 for D (6 bases). Germline CDR1 SEHNR, CDR2 FQNEAQ (reference sequence). The V and J ends lost 5 bases and 6 bases respectively, with 14 bases between them. The CDR3 extends over 15 amino acids. The CDR3 protein is CASSAALGGNSPLHF. The CDR3 nucleotides read TGTGCCAGCAGCGCCGCCTTAGGGGGTAATTCACCCCTCCACTTT.

The chain carries TRBV7-3 and TRBJ2-2; 7 bases map to TRBD1. CDR1 is SGHTA and CDR2 is FQGTGA in the germline V gene. The length of the CDR3 is 15 residues. With V trimmed by 5 bases and J by 0 bases, 3 bases remained unmatched. The CDR3 here is CASSPDRANTGELFF. In nucleotides, the CDR3 is TGTGCCAGCAGCCCAGACAGGGCGAACACCGGGGAGCTGTTTTTT.

This clone came up a few times. This chain connects TRBV18 to TRBJ2-5, with 10 bases that match TRBD2. CDR3 length: 16 residues. V trimming: 3 bases; J trimming: 4 bases; junction bases outside the gene matches: 8. Germline V CDR1 and CDR2: KGHSH, LQKENI. CDR3 sequence (DNA): TGTGCCAGCTCACCGTCTAGCGGGAGTAATGGAGAGACCCAGTACTTC. This gives the protein CASSPSSGSNGETQYF.

The table lists this clone with a few counts. V and J are TRBV30 and TRBJ2-5; D unresolved. Germline-derived CDR1 and CDR2 are GTSNPN and SVGIG (reference sequence). V dropped 0 bases and J dropped 5 bases, with 16 bases sitting between them. The CDR3 is 15 residues long. This chain's CDR3 is CAWSVRAPSRETQYF. CDR3 DNA: TGTGCCTGGAGTGTACGTGCGCCTAGTCGGGAGACCCAGTACTTC. The full variable domain, rest sourced from reference TRBV30 and TRBJ2-5, is SQTIHQWPATLVQPVGSPLSLECTVEGTSNPNLYWYRQAAGRGLQLLFYSVGIGQISSEVPQNLSASRPQDRQFILSSKKLLLSDSGFYLCAWSVRAPSRETQYFGPGTRLLVL.

This chain links TRBV6-9 with TRBJ2-7, with TRBD1 matching 10 bases. J gave up 4 bases and V 3 bases, and 6 bases lay outside the gene matches. Per the germline V gene, CDR1 is MNHGY and CDR2 is SVAAGI. This CDR3 contains 15 residues. The DNA for the CDR3 is TGTGCCAGCAGTTACGGGACAGGGGTGTCTTACGAGCAGTACTTC. Translating gives CASSYGTGVSYEQYF.

This clone was counted between two and nine times. The V call is TRBV7-2, the J call TRBJ2-7, with D maybe TRBD2 (5 bases). This CDR3 is built from 15 residues. CDR1 and CDR2 (germline): SGHTA, FQGNSA. V gave up 5 bases and J gave up 1 base, with 15 bases separating them. The CDR3 spells CASSPAGVASYEQYF. In nucleotides, the CDR3 is TGTGCCAGCAGCCCCGCCGGGGTCGCATCCTACGAGCAGTACTTC. The full variable domain, with the rest looked up from reference TRBV7-2 and TRBJ2-7, is GAGVSQSPSNKVTEKGKDVELRCDPISGHTALYWYRQSLGQGLEFLIYFQGNSAPDKSGLPSDRFSAERTGGSVSTLTIQRTQQEDSAVYLCASSPAGVASYEQYFGPGTRLTVT.

This sequence joins TRBV19 and TRBJ2-7; D assignment may be TRBD1 or TRBD2 (5 bases each). V was cut by 3 bases and J by 4 bases, with 28 bases left in between. Per the germline V gene, CDR1 is LNHDA and CDR2 is SQIVND (reference sequence). This CDR3 spans 19 amino acids. This CDR3 is CASSIFGFGDGLREYEQYF. CDR3 DNA: TGTGCCAGTAGTATTTTCGGGTTTGGGGACGGCCTCCGAGAATACGAGCAGTACTTC.

The chain employs TRBV27 and TRBJ1-4; the D is unclear. The CDR3 loop spans 16 amino acids. The germline CDR1 and CDR2 sequences are MNHEY and SMNVEV (reference sequence). V was clipped by 4 bases and J by 4 bases, with 16 bases between them. CDR3 sequence: CASSWGRTDHNEKLFF. The DNA for the CDR3 is TGTGCCAGCAGTTGGGGTAGGACGGATCATAATGAAAAACTGTTTTTT.

The chain joins TRBV7-2 to TRBJ2-5; 7 bases map to TRBD2. This CDR3 has 13 residues. Germline V lookup: CDR1 SGHTA, CDR2 FQGNSA. The V gene end was trimmed by 6 bases and the J gene end by 5 bases; junction bases not matched to a gene: 6. The CDR3 region has the DNA TGTGCCAGCAGGGCCCAGGGAGGGGAGACCCAGTACTTC. It translates to CASRAQGGETQYF.

This rearrangement joins TRBV15 to TRBJ2-7; D gene uncertain. The CDR3 length is 15 residues. Between the trimmed V and J ends, which lost 0 bases and 3 bases, there was a span of 12 bases. Germline lookup yields CDR1 LNHNV and CDR2 YYDKDF (reference sequence). CDR3 DNA: TGTGCCACCAGCAGAGATCTGGTAGGAAGCTACGAGCAGTACTTC. Protein: CATSRDLVGSYEQYF.

In nucleotides, the CDR3 is TGTGCCTGGAGTGGGGTGATCTCCTACGAGCAGTACTTC. It codes for CAWSGVISYEQYF. The chain combines TRBV30 with TRBJ2-7; D ambiguous. This CDR3 is 13 amino acids long. V was shortened by 1 base and J by 0 bases, with 7 bases between the two germline ends. The germline gives CDR1 GTSNPN, CDR2 SVGIG (reference sequence).

About this clone: The sample holds other DNA sequences that translate to the same CDR3. The chain employs TRBV29-1 and TRBJ2-2; 9 bases are shared with TRBD1. Germline V lookup: CDR1 SQVTM, CDR2 ANQGSEA. V lost 6 bases to trimming and J lost 3 bases; unmatched junction nucleotides: 2. CDR3 length: 13 amino acids. The CDR3 DNA is TGCAGCGTAGACAGGGGGGACACCGGGGAGCTGTTTTTT. Translated, it gives CSVDRGDTGELFF.

This clone was observed a few times. CDR3 region: CASSLGAGTGQQPQHF. The CDR3 nucleotides are TGTGCCAGCAGCTTAGGGGCCGGGACAGGACAACAGCCCCAGCATTTT. The chain joins TRBV7-9 to TRBJ1-5; 8 bases map to TRBD1. The germline CDR1 and CDR2 sequences are SEHNR and FQNEAQ (reference sequence). With V trimmed by 1 base and J by 7 bases, 9 bases remained unmatched. The CDR3 has 16 residues. The entire variable domain, with the rest obtained from reference TRBV7-9 and TRBJ1-5, is as follows: DTGVSQNPRHKITKRGQNVTFRCDPISEHNRLYWYRQTLGQGPEFLTYFQNEAQLEKSRLLSDRFSAERPKGSFSTLEIQRTEQGDSAMYLCASSLGAGTGQQPQHFGDGTRLSIL.

The J gene is TRBJ2-7, the V gene TRBV30; the match to TRBD2 covers 9 bases. The V and J ends lost 4 bases and 2 bases, in that order; junction bases with no gene match: 3. Germline CDR1 and CDR2: GTSNPN and SVGIG (reference sequence). The CDR3 sequence is 13 residues long. CDR3 sequence: CAWTLAGTYEQYF. CDR3 bases: TGTGCCTGGACCCTAGCGGGGACCTACGAGCAGTACTTC. Looking up the rest from reference TRBV30 and TRBJ2-7 gives the full variable domain: SQTIHQWPATLVQPVGSPLSLECTVEGTSNPNLYWYRQAAGRGLQLLFYSVGIGQISSEVPQNLSASRPQDRQFILSSKKLLLSDSGFYLCAWTLAGTYEQYFGPGTRLTVT.

This clone was observed a few times. The chain has TRBV5-1 and TRBJ1-2, with a tentative D call TRBD1 (6 bases). Germline assignment: CDR1 SGHRS and CDR2 YFSETQ. V lost 0 bases, J lost 7 bases, and 16 bases lay in between. This CDR3 is 15 amino acids long. The CDR3 DNA reads TGCGCCAGCAGCTTGGAGACAGGCTTTTCGTCTGGCTACACCTTC. Translated, it gives CASSLETGFSSGYTF.

The V and J genes are TRBV2 and TRBJ2-7; D unresolved. The germline gives CDR1 SNHLY, CDR2 FYNNEI. This CDR3 contains 11 residues. The ends were cut back, 6 bases at V and 0 bases at J, with 3 bases in the middle. CDR3 nucleotides: TGTGCCAGCAGAGACTCCTACGAGCAGTACTTC. Translation: CASRDSYEQYF.